A single sample gave rise to the 9 T cell receptor beta chains below, sequenced in a study of brain T cells in children with intractable seizures (dated by TCRdb to about 2021). The meaning of the sample's time point label: resected brain tissue, or blood drawn just prior to surgery. Surgery cases with the highest brain T cell transcript signatures were selected for TCR beta chain sequencing of brain tissue and, where available, blood. Library generation was performed with the immunoSEQ multiplex PCR assay. TCRdb mirrors the immuneACCESS table, restricted to in-frame sequences. Some clones are absent from its copies; in checked studies, under half trace to an unresolved V gene, and the reason for the others is unknown. This sample gives more than 1,500 clones in total; about 78% of them show up just once. Jointly, the top ten make up under 30% of the sample. The material sequenced was resected brain tissue, taken at surgery. The origin of the receptors is a girl aged 2-9 years with tuberous sclerosis and intractable seizures.

The chain recombines TRBV7-9 with TRBJ1-5, with no clear D. Trimming shortened V by 1 base and J by 7 bases, and 8 bases separated the two germline ends. This CDR3 is built from 13 residues. The germline V gene has CDR1 SEHNR and CDR2 FQNEAQ (reference sequence). This chain's CDR3 is CASSLELTQPQHF. CDR3 in DNA: TGTGCCAGCAGCTTAGAATTGACCCAGCCCCAGCATTTT.

This clone was counted once. The chain has TRBV6-5 and TRBJ2-5; D gene uncertain. Germline values: CDR1 MNHEY, CDR2 SVGAGI. The CDR3 loop spans 12 amino acids. V lost 6 bases and J lost 2, with 7 bases in between. The CDR3 here is CASRDLQETQYF. DNA of the CDR3: TGTGCCAGCAGGGACCTGCAAGAGACCCAGTACTTC.

This rearrangement joins TRBV27 to TRBJ2-7; 7 bases are a match to TRBD2. CDR3 length equals 16 residues. In germline, CDR1 is MNHEY, CDR2 SMNVEV (reference sequence). The trim removed 5 bases at V and 7 bases at J, leaving 17 bases unmatched. The CDR3 coding sequence is TGTGCCAGCAGTCCTCTGGGCGGGGAGGGGAGGCGAGAGCAGTACTTC. It codes for CASSPLGGEGRREQYF.

The chain links TRBV10-3 to TRBJ1-3; no firm D call. Trimming shortened V by 3 bases and J by 0 bases, and 9 bases separated the two germline ends. This CDR3 has 15 amino acids. CDR1 and CDR2 (germline): ENHRY, SYGVKD. The CDR3 DNA sequence: TGTGCCATCAGTGATCGGGAGGACTCTGGAAACACCATATATTTT. As protein: CAISDREDSGNTIYF.

The chain joins TRBV6-4 to TRBJ2-2; possibly TRBD1 for D (5 bases). The CDR3 covers 13 residues. The V and J ends lost 3 bases and 3 bases respectively, with 5 bases between them. Germline V lookup: CDR1 MRHNA, CDR2 SNTAGT. CDR3 sequence reads: CASSETDTGELFF. The CDR3, as DNA: TGTGCCAGCAGTGAGACAGACACCGGGGAGCTGTTTTTT.

The V call is TRBV5-1, the J call TRBJ2-3; possibly TRBD1 for D (5 bases). The CDR3 contains 14 residues. Trimming left V 2 bases short and J 2 bases short, with 9 bases between. Germline lookup yields CDR1 SGHRS and CDR2 YFSETQ. CDR3 nucleotide sequence: TGCGCCAGCAGCTTCGACAGTACCACAGATACGCAGTATTTT. Encoded protein: CASSFDSTTDTQYF.

The J gene is TRBJ2-2, the V gene TRBV6-4, with 9 bases lining up with TRBD1. This CDR3 contains 16 residues. Unmatched junction bases numbered 4, after V lost 0 bases and J lost 5 bases. Germline V gene data show CDR1 as MRHNA and CDR2 as SNTAGT. Here the CDR3 DNA reads TGTGCCAGCAGTGACTCGGGACAGGGTGCTACCGGGGAGCTGTTTTTT. The encoded protein is CASSDSGQGATGELFF.

V usage is TRBV6-5 and J usage is TRBJ1-1; D not certain. Trimming left V 6 bases short and J 4 bases short, with 15 bases between. The CDR3 length is 14 residues. Looked up from germline, CDR1 is MNHEY and CDR2 is SVGAGI. The CDR3 DNA sequence: TGTGCCAGCAGCCCCCCCCAAGCAAGCACTGAAGCTTTCTTT. Its protein product is CASSPPQASTEAFF.

The V and J genes are TRBV19 and TRBJ1-1, with D unresolved. Trimming shortened V by 3 bases and J by 1 base, and 6 bases separated the two germline ends. CDR1 and CDR2 (germline): LNHDA, SQIVND (reference sequence). The CDR3 runs 13 residues. CDR3 coding DNA: TGTGCCAGTAGTATCACACCGAACACTGAAGCTTTCTTT. Its translation is CASSITPNTEAFF.